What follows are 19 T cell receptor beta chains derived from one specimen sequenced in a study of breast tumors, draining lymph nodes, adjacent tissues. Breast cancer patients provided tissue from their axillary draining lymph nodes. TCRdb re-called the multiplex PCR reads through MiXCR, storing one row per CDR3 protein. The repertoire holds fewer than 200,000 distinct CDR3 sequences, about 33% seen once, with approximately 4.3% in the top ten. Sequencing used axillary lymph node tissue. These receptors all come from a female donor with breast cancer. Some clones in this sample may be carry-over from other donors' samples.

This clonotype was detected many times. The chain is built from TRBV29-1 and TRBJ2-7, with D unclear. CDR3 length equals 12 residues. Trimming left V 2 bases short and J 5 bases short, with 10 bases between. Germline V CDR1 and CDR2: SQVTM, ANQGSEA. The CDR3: CSVEMGFHEQYF. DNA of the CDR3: TGCAGCGTTGAAATGGGGTTTCACGAGCAGTACTTC.

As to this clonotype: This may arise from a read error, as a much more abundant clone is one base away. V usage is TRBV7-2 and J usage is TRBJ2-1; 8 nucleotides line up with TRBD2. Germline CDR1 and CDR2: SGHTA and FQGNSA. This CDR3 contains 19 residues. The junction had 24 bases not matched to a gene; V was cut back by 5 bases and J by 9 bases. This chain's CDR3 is CASSRAPGGVSYGGGEQFF. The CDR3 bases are TGTGCCAGCAGCCGCGCCCCCGGGGGGGTAAGCTATGGTGGAGGTGAGCAGTTCTTC.

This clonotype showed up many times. The CDR3: CASSLTPGLGTGELFF. As DNA, the CDR3 is TGCGCCAGCAGCTTAACCCCTGGTCTGGGGACCGGGGAGCTGTTTTTT. The chain employs TRBV5-1 and TRBJ2-2; D is unresolved. Germline V gene lookup returns CDR1 SGHRS and CDR2 YFSETQ. Trimming took off 2 bases at V and 5 bases at J, with 16 bases between the two ends. The CDR3 is made up of 16 amino acids.

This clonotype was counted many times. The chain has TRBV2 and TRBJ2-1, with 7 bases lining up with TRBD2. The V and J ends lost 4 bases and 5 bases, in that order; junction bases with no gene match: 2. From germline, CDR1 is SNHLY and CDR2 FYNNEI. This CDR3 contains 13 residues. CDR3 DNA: TGTGCCAGCAGTGCGGGACTACACAATGAGCAGTTCTTC. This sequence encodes CASSAGLHNEQFF.

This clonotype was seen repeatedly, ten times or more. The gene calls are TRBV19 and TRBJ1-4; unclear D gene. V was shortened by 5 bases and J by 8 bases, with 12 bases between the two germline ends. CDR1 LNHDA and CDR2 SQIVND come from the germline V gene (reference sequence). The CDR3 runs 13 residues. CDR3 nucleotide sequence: TGTGCCAGTAGTCCGTGGACCGTAGAAAAACTGTTTTTT. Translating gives CASSPWTVEKLFF.

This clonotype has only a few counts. The DNA of the CDR3 is TGTGCCAGCAGCCAGACCGGGGGGGAAGCTTTCTTT. Amino acids: CASSQTGGEAFF. The chain has TRBV7-9 and TRBJ1-1, with D tentatively TRBD1 (5 bases). The V end lost 5 bases, the J end lost 8 bases, and 12 bases lay between the germline ends. Per germline, CDR1 SEHNR and CDR2 FQNEAQ (reference sequence). This CDR3 comprises 12 residues.

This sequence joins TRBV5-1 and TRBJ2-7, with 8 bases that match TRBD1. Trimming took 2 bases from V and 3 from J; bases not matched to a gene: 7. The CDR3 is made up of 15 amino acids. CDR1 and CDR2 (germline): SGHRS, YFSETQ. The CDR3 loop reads CASSLSRGRHYEQYF. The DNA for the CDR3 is TGCGCCAGCAGCTTAAGCAGGGGGCGTCACTACGAGCAGTACTTC. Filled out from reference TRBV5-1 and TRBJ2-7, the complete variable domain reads KAGVTQTPRYLIKTRGQQVTLSCSPISGHRSVSWYQQTPGQGLQFLFEYFSETQRNKGNFPGRFSGRQFSNSRSEMNVSTLELGDSALYLCASSLSRGRHYEQYFGPGTRLTVT.

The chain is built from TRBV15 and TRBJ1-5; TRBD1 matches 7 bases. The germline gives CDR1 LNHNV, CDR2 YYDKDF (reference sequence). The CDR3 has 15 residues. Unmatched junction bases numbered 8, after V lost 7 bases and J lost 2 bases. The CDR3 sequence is CATKGYGQGNQPQHF. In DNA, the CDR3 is TGTGCCACCAAAGGTTATGGACAGGGCAATCAGCCCCAGCATTTT.

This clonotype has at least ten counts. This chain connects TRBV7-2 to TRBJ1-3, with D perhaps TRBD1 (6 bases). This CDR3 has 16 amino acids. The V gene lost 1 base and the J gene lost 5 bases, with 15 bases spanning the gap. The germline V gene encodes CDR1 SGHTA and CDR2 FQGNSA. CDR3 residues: CASSLGGAGERNTIYF. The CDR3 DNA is TGTGCCAGCAGCTTAGGGGGGGCGGGGGAGAGAAACACCATATATTTT. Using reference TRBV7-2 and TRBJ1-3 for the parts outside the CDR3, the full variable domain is GAGVSQSPSNKVTEKGKDVELRCDPISGHTALYWYRQSLGQGLEFLIYFQGNSAPDKSGLPSDRFSAERTGGSVSTLTIQRTQQEDSAVYLCASSLGGAGERNTIYFGEGSWLTVV.

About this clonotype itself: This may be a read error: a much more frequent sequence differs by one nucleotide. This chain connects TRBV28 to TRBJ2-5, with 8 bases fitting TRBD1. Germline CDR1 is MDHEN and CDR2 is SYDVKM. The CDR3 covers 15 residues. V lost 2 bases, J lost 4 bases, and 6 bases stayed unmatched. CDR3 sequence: CASSLSGRGLETQYF. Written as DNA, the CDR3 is TGTGCCAGCAGTTTAAGCGGCAGGGGGCTAGAGACCCAGTACTTC.

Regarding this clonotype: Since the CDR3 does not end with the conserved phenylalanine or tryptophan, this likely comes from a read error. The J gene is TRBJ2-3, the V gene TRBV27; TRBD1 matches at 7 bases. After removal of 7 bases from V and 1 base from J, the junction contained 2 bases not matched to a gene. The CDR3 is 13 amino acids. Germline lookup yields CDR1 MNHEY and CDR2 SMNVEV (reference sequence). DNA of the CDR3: TGTGCCAGCACCGGGACAGGCACAGATACGCAGTATTCT. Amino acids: CASTGTGTDTQYS.

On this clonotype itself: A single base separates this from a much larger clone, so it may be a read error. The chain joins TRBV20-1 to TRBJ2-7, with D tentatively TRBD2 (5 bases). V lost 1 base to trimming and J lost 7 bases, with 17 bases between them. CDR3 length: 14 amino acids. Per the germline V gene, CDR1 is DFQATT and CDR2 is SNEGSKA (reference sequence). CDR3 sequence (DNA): TGCAGTGCTAGAGCGGGGAGCTCCGCCGCGGAGCAGTACTTC. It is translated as CSARAGSSAAEQYF.

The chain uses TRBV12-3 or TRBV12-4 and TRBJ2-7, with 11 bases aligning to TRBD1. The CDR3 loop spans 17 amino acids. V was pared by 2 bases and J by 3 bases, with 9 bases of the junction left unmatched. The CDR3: CASSLTNPGTGGYEQYF. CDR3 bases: TGTGCCAGCAGTTTAACCAACCCCGGGACAGGGGGCTACGAGCAGTACTTC.

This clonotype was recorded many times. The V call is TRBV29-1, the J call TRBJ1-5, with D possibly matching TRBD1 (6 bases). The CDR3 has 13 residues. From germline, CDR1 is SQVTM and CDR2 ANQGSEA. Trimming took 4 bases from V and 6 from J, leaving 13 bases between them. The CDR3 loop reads CSVAGQAGQPQHF. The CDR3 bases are TGCAGCGTTGCGGGACAAGCAGGTCAGCCCCAGCATTTT. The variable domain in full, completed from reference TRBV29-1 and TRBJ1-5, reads SAVISQKPSRDICQRGTSLTIQCQVDSQVTMMFWYRQQPGQSLTLIATANQGSEATYESGFVIDKFPISRPNLTFSTLTVSNMSPEDSSIYLCSVAGQAGQPQHFGDGTRLSIL.

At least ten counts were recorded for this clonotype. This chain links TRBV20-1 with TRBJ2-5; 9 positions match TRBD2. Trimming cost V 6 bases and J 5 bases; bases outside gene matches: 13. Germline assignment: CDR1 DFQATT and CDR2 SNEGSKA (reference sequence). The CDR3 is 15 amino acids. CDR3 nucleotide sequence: TGCAGTGCCACCGGGGCAGCGGGGGGATGGGAGACCCAGTACTTC. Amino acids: CSATGAAGGWETQYF.

DNA of the CDR3: TGTGCCAGCAGCCTCCCGAGCAAAGGTACAGGGGGAAGTTCACCCCTCCACTTT. Its protein is CASSLPSKGTGGSSPLHF. The chain joins TRBV6-6 to TRBJ1-6; the match to TRBD1 covers 8 bases. J lost 9 bases, V lost 6 bases, and 19 bases had no gene match. Germline-derived CDR1 and CDR2 are MNHNY and SVGAGI (reference sequence). This CDR3 comprises 18 residues.

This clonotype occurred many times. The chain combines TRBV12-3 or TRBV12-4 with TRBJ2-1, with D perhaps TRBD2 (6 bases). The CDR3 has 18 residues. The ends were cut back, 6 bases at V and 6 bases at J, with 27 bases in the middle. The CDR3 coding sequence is TGTGCCAGCAGCCTACCGGACCTTTCGGGGGACCTAGGCAATGAGCAGTTCTTC. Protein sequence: CASSLPDLSGDLGNEQFF.

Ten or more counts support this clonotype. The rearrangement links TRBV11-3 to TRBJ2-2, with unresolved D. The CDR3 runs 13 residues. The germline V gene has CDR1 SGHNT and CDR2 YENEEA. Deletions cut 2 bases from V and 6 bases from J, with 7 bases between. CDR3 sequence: CASSLPVSGELFF. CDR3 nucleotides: TGTGCCAGCAGCTTACCGGTGTCCGGGGAGCTGTTTTTT.

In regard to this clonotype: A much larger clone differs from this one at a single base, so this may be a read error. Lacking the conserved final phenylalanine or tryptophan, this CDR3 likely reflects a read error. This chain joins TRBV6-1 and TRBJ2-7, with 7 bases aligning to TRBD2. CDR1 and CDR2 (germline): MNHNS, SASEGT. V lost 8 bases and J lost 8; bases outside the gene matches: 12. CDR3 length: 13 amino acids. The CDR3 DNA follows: TGTGCCAGCGCCGAGTGGGAGGGCAGCAAGCAGTACCTC. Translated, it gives CASAEWEGSKQYL.